This T cell receptor (beta chain) was sequenced in a study of Graves' ophthalmopathy and Graves' hyperthyroidism. On the study more broadly: Before any treatment was given, at initial diagnosis, peripheral blood was collected. Findings of the study overall: Blood also contained most of the expanded thyroid clonotypes above 0.001 frequency.

Amplification from RNA transcripts yielded the TCR beta CDR3 regions. RT-PCR was first run with HTBI primers, then multiplex PCR in a second round. Each CDR3 protein is one row after TCRdb ran MiXCR on the multiplex PCR reads. The sample carries about 180,000 distinct CDR3 sequences, approximately 40% recorded once. Pregnancy or lactation, uncontrolled infections and other autoimmune diseases were grounds for excluding patients. The PBMC fraction was derived from about 10 ml of fresh peripheral blood. This clonotype was seen just once. Antigen specificity is unknown. Trimming shortened V by 7 bases and J by 4 bases, and 14 bases separated the two germline ends. The CDR3 extends over 14 amino acids. Looked up from germline, CDR1 is MNHNS and CDR2 is SASEGT.

The V call is TRBV6-1, the J call TRBJ1-5; unclear D gene. Sequenced: peripheral blood. The receptor's source is a woman between 35 and 50 years old with Graves' ophthalmopathy. The CDR3 protein is CASTISPGNQPQHF. The CDR3 DNA sequence: TGTGCCAGCACAATATCACCTGGTAATCAGCCCCAGCATTTT.